This T cell receptor beta chain was captured in a study of T cell clones after liver transplantation. Looking at the study overall: Samples came from ITN030ST, which attempted immunosuppression withdrawal within 2 years of liver transplantation. Graft-donor-reactive sequences were compared with third-party-reactive TCRbeta sequences from pre-transplant mixed lymphocyte reactions.

With 3 bases removed from V and 2 bases from J, the gap between germline ends came to 13 bases. This CDR3 has 15 amino acids. Germline loops: CDR1 SNHLY, CDR2 FYNNEI. Profiled with immunoSEQ multiplex PCR; TCRdb holds only in-frame clones, not every one. The sample consists of 6,500 to 8,500 clones, roughly 74% of them appearing once. Sequenced here: CD8+ T cells from blood, sampled before liver transplant. The chain couples TRBV2 to TRBJ1-2, with D unresolved. This receptor was obtained from a human donor who received a liver transplant. CDR3 residues: CASSESLERNYGYTF. CDR3 in DNA: TGTGCCAGCAGTGAGAGTTTAGAACGGAACTATGGCTACACCTTC. The complete variable domain, with remaining parts taken from reference TRBV2 and TRBJ1-2, reads EPEVTQTPSHQVTQMGQEVILRCVPISNHLYFYWYRQILGQKVEFLVSFYNNEISEKSEIFDDQFSVERPDGSNFTLKIRSTKLEDSAMYFCASSESLERNYGYTFGSGTRLTVV.